These T cell receptor beta chains were read from a single sample in a study of radiation and T cells in renal cell carcinoma. Assay used: immunoSEQ multiplex PCR; TCRdb lists only in-frame clones, some missing. The table shows approximately 75,000 clones, with 82% occurring only once. This specimen was blood, taken from a patient whose treatment included radiotherapy and nephrectomy. The source is a man aged 60-69 years with renal cell carcinoma. Both conserved end residues are trimmed from each CDR3. Fields, in order: V gene, clone size, J gene, CDR3 protein. Where a row states a size, it is once, few, many or the class of an expanded clone; other rows omit it.

TRBV6-6,.,TRBJ1-3,ASRHGQGGNTIY
TRBV6-1,.,TRBJ2-3,ASKEADTQY
TRBV4-3,.,TRBJ2-4,ASSLSGSTKNIQY
TRBV5-1,.,TRBJ2-2,ASSLALRGANTGELF
TRBV30,.,TRBJ1-2,AWSVPGQGNYGYT
TRBV5-1,.,TRBJ1-1,ASSFLPGASSDTEAF
TRBV27,.,TRBJ2-7,ASSLWGQGGREQY
TRBV2,few,TRBJ1-5,ASTPTGSANQPQH
TRBV5-5,.,TRBJ2-5,ASSPSSSGRLETQY
TRBV30,.,.,AWSITGGPTDEQY
TRBV5-4,.,TRBJ1-5,ASSRRRVGDLKRHQPQH
TRBV13,.,TRBJ2-5,ASSLGGTSYQETQY
TRBV14,once,TRBJ2-1,ASSQDGAALISYNEQF
TRBV28,few,TRBJ2-4,ASKGGTPTPID
TRBV7-2,.,TRBJ2-1,ASEAPGLAGSEQF
TRBV15,.,TRBJ2-2,ATSRDLPASTANTGELF
TRBV18,.,TRBJ2-7,ASSPRTGDEQY
TRBV29-1,.,TRBJ1-1,SVDGAGQGVVTEAF
TRBV28,.,TRBJ2-2,ASIRTRTSGAWGTGELF
TRBV5-1,.,TRBJ2-1,ASSPRGAYNEQF
TRBV9,.,TRBJ2-1,ASSVAVAGGPHNEQF
TRBV9,.,TRBJ2-6,ASSVARQLALSGANVLT
TRBV4-3,.,TRBJ2-7,ASSQDRYSGQGPYEQY
TRBV7-2,once,TRBJ2-7,ASSQGTGIPYEQY
TRBV19,.,TRBJ1-1,ASSGYAEAF
TRBV5-1,.,TRBJ2-5,ASYVGDLGETQY
TRBV28,once,TRBJ2-7,ASSLIGTPGGYEQY
TRBV4-2,.,TRBJ2-6,ASSQDRVMAASSGANVLT